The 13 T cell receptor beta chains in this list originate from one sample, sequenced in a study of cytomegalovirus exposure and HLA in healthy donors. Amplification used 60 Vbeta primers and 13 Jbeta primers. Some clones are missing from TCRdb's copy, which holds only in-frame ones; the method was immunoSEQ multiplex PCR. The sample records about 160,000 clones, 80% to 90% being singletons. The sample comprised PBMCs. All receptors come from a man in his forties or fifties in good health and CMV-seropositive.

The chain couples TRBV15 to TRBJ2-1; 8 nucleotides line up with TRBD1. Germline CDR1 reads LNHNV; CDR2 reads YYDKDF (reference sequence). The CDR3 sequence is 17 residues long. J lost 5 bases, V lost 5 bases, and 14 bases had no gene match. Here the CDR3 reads CATSEGGAGQVDNEQFF. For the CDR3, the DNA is TGTGCCACCAGCGAGGGGGGTGCGGGACAGGTCGACAATGAGCAGTTCTTC.

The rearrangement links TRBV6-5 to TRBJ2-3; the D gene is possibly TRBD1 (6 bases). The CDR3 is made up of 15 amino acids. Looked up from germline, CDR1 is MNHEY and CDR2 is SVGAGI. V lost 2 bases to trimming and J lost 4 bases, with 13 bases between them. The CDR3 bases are TGTGCCAGCAGTTACCAGGGGTTTGGTGCAGATACGCAGTATTTT. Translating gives CASSYQGFGADTQYF.

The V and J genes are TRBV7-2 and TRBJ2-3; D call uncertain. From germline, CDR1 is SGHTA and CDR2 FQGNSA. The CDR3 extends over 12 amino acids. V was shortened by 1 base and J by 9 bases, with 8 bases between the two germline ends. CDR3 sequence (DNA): TGTGCCAGCAGCTTAGTGACCGGGACGCAGTATTTT. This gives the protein CASSLVTGTQYF.

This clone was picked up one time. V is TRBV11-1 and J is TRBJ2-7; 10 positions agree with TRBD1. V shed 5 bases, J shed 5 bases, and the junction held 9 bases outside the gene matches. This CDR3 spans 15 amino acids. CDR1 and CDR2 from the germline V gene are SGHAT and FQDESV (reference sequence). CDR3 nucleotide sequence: TGTGCCAGCAGCCCCGGGACAGGGGCCGCCCACGAGCAGTACGTC. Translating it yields CASSPGTGAAHEQYV.

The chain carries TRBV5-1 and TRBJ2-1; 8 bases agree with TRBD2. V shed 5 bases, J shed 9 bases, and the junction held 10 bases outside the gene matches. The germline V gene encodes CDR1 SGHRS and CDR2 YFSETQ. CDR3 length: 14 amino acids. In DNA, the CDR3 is TGCGCCAGCAGTCCCATAGCGGGAAGCGGTGAGCAGTTCTTC. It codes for CASSPIAGSGEQFF.

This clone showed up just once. The DNA of the CDR3 is TGTGCCAGCAGCCAGGACTCACAAGAGACCCAGTACTTC. Its translation: CASSQDSQETQYF. The genes are TRBV13 and TRBJ2-5; D might be TRBD2 (5 bases). Trimming pared 5 bases from V and 2 bases from J, leaving 9 bases between. CDR3 length equals 13 residues. Germline-derived CDR1 and CDR2 are PRHDT and FYEKMQ (reference sequence).

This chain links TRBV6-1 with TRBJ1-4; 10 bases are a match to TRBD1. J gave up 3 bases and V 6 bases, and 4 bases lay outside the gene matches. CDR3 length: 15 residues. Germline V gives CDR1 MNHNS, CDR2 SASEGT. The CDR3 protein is CASRDRGFSNEKLFF. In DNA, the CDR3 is TGTGCCAGCAGGGACAGGGGGTTCTCTAATGAAAAACTGTTTTTT.

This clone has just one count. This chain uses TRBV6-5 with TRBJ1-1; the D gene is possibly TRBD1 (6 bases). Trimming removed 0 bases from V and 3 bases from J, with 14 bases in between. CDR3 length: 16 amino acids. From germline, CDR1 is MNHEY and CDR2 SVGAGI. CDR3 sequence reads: CASSYSKRGPDTEAFF. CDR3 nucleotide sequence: TGTGCCAGCAGTTACTCGAAGCGGGGGCCGGACACTGAAGCTTTCTTT.

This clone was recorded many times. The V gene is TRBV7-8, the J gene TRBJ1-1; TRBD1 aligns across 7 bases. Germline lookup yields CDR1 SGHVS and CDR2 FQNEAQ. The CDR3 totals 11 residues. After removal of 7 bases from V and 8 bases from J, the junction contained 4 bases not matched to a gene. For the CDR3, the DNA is TGTGCCAGCACCGACAGGGCAGAAGCTTTCTTT. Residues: CASTDRAEAFF.

CDR3 protein: CASSSGNTDTQYF. CDR3 sequence (DNA): TGTGCCAGCAGCTCGGGTAACACAGATACGCAGTATTTT. The chain is built from TRBV5-5 and TRBJ2-3; D is uncertain. V lost 3 bases and J 2 bases, leaving 7 bases between the germline ends. This CDR3 is built from 13 residues. Germline-derived CDR1 and CDR2 are SGHKS and YYEKEE (reference sequence).

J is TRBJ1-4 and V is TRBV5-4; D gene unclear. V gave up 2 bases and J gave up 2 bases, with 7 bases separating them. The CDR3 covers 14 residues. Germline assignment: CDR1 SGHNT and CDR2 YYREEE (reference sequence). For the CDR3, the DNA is TGTGCCAGCAGCTTCGGGAATACTAATGAAAAACTGTTTTTT. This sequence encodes CASSFGNTNEKLFF.

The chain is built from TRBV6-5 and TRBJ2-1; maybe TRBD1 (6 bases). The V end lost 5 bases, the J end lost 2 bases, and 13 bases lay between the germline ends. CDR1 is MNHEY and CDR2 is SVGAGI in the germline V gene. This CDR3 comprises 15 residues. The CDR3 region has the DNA TGTGCCAGCAGTCCGCGGACAGTCGCCTACAATGAGCAGTTCTTC. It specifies CASSPRTVAYNEQFF.

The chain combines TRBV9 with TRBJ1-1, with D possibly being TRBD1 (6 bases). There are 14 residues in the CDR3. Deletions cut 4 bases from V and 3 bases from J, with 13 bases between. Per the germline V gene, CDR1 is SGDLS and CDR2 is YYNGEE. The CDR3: CASSPKGVDTEAFF. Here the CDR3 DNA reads TGTGCCAGCAGCCCGAAGGGGGTAGACACTGAAGCTTTCTTT.